These 24 T cell receptor beta chains originate from one sample sequenced in a study of T-cell reconstitution after alpha-beta-depleted transplantation in children. Unique molecular identifiers featured in how the TCRbeta library was prepared. Each CDR3 protein is one row after TCRdb ran MiXCR on the PCR reads. The sample lists about 540,000 distinct CDR3 sequences, around 20% occurring once. The sample was PBMCs from the stem cell graft donor, taken from the stem cell graft. Receptor source: a human donor who donated a stem cell graft to a child with acute lymphoblastic leukemia.

This clonotype was found a few times. The chain couples TRBV20-1 to TRBJ1-1; D is unresolved. This CDR3 has 13 residues. Deletions cut 2 bases from V and 1 base from J, with 8 bases between. CDR1 and CDR2 (germline): DFQATT, SNEGSKA (reference sequence). CDR3 sequence reads: CSARSQRNTEAFF. The CDR3 DNA reads TGCAGTGCTAGATCTCAGAGGAACACTGAAGCTTTCTTT.

In DNA, the CDR3 is TGTGCCAGCAGTTTGAGAGTGGGCAGGGAGACCCAGTACTTC. Protein product: CASSLRVGRETQYF. The rearrangement joins TRBV27 to TRBJ2-5, with D unclear. Germline assignment: CDR1 MNHEY and CDR2 SMNVEV (reference sequence). V was pared by 3 bases and J by 5 bases, with 13 bases between. CDR3 size: 14 residues.

This clonotype was counted a few times. The chain combines TRBV6-5 with TRBJ2-1; 7 bases agree with TRBD2. Germline V gene lookup returns CDR1 MNHEY and CDR2 SVGAGI. The CDR3 runs to 18 residues. The J segment lost 3 bases and the V segment lost 2 bases, leaving 13 bases of the junction unmatched. This chain's CDR3 is CASSYRGLAGVYYNEQFF. CDR3 bases: TGTGCCAGCAGTTACAGGGGACTGGCGGGAGTTTACTACAATGAGCAGTTCTTC.

The genes are TRBV3-1 and TRBJ2-1, with 13 bases aligning to TRBD2. With V trimmed by 7 bases and J by 8 bases, 8 bases remained unmatched. Germline V gives CDR1 LGHDT, CDR2 YNNKEL (reference sequence). The CDR3 is 15 residues long. This chain's CDR3 is CASKLAGGPRYEQFF. CDR3 coding DNA: TGTGCCAGCAAACTAGCGGGAGGGCCGAGGTATGAGCAGTTCTTC.

This clonotype was found a few times. The V gene is TRBV4-2, the J gene TRBJ1-2, with D perhaps matching TRBD1 (5 bases). Trimming cost V 4 bases and J 4 bases, with 10 bases left between them. This CDR3 has 13 amino acids. Germline CDR1 and CDR2: LGHNA and YNFKEQ. CDR3 in amino acids: CASSPHGGYGYTF. The CDR3, as DNA: TGTGCCAGCAGCCCCCACGGGGGCTATGGCTACACCTTC.

There are a few counts of this clonotype. The chain joins TRBV18 to TRBJ2-5; maybe TRBD1 (5 bases). CDR3 size: 16 residues. Germline V gene lookup returns CDR1 KGHSH and CDR2 LQKENI. The V end was cut by 1 base, the J end by 1 base, with 13 bases between. The CDR3 is CASSPLQGRTQETQYF. As DNA, the CDR3 is TGTGCCAGCTCACCACTTCAGGGCAGGACCCAAGAGACCCAGTACTTC.

This clonotype has a count of ten or more. This chain joins TRBV10-2 and TRBJ2-7; D possibly corresponds to TRBD2 (5 bases). The CDR3 covers 13 residues. Trimming took 4 bases from V and 3 from J, leaving 10 bases between them. Germline values: CDR1 WSHSY, CDR2 SAAADI. The CDR3 spells CASSGTGNYEQYF. For the CDR3, the DNA is TGCGCCAGCAGTGGGACGGGAAACTACGAGCAGTACTTC.

A note on this clonotype: At one of its ends the junction is not consistent with the germline gene, which may arise from a read error. This sequence joins TRBV12-3 or TRBV12-4 and TRBJ1-2, with TRBD1 as a possible D gene (5 bases). This CDR3 spans 16 amino acids. In DNA, the CDR3 is TGTGTCAGCAGTCCCCGGAAGGGACTAAATAACTATGGCTACACCTTC. Translated: CVSSPRKGLNNYGYTF.

This rearrangement joins TRBV12-3 or TRBV12-4 to TRBJ1-5; D ambiguous. With 4 bases removed from V and 0 bases from J, the gap between germline ends came to 7 bases. This CDR3 is built from 14 residues. The CDR3 DNA follows: TGTGCCAGCAGTTCCGAGGTTAGCAATCAGCCCCAGCATTTT. It codes for CASSSEVSNQPQHF.

This chain uses TRBV13 with TRBJ2-1; the D gene is possibly TRBD1 (6 bases). V lost 4 bases and J 14 bases, leaving 12 bases between the germline ends. The CDR3 is made up of 11 amino acids. Germline lookup yields CDR1 PRHDT and CDR2 FYEKMQ (reference sequence). The CDR3 here is CASSSQGFEFF. The DNA for the CDR3 is TGTGCCAGCAGCTCACAGGGTTTCGAGTTCTTC.

The sample holds a few counts of this clonotype. This chain links TRBV27 with TRBJ1-5; D not certain. Germline CDR1 is MNHEY and CDR2 is SMNVEV (reference sequence). The CDR3 has 15 residues. V was pared by 0 bases and J by 5 bases, with 11 bases between. CDR3 residues: CASSLSFGPDQPQHF. The CDR3, as DNA: TGTGCCAGCAGTTTATCGTTTGGGCCTGATCAGCCCCAGCATTTT.

The chain couples TRBV5-6 to TRBJ1-1; D possibly corresponds to TRBD1 (5 bases). The CDR3 is made up of 13 amino acids. The germline V gene encodes CDR1 SGHDT and CDR2 YYEEEE. The ends were cut back, 3 bases at V and 2 bases at J, with 8 bases in the middle. The CDR3 nucleotides are TGTGCCAGCAGCTCCGGACATAACACTGAAGCTTTCTTT. Protein sequence: CASSSGHNTEAFF. Combining the CDR3 with reference TRBV5-6 and TRBJ1-1 gives the whole variable domain DAGVTQSPTHLIKTRGQQVTLRCSPKSGHDTVSWYQQALGQGPQFIFQYYEEEERQRGNFPDRFSGHQFPNYSSELNVNALLLGDSALYLCASSSGHNTEAFFGQGTRLTVV.

This clonotype was counted only a few times. The J gene is TRBJ1-1, the V gene TRBV6-5; maybe TRBD1 (5 bases). V was shortened by 2 bases and J by 2 bases, with 9 bases between the two germline ends. From germline, CDR1 is MNHEY and CDR2 SVGAGI. The CDR3 is 14 amino acids. The CDR3 DNA follows: TGTGCCAGCAGTTACCTTGACAGCAACACTGAAGCTTTCTTT. Its translation: CASSYLDSNTEAFF.

This sequence joins TRBV11-2 and TRBJ2-2, with TRBD1 matching over 10 bases. In germline, CDR1 is SGHAT, CDR2 FQNNGV. With V trimmed by 5 bases and J by 6 bases, 3 bases remained unmatched. This CDR3 spans 14 amino acids. The DNA of the CDR3 is TGTGCCAGCAGCAGTGGACAGGGGGCCGGGGAGCTGTTTTTT. This translates into CASSSGQGAGELFF.

The chain combines TRBV6-1 with TRBJ2-7, with D perhaps TRBD1 (5 bases). V was cut by 2 bases and J by 3 bases, with 5 bases left in between. The CDR3 is 12 residues long. The V gene's germline CDR1 is MNHNS and CDR2 SASEGT. Written as DNA, the CDR3 is TGTGCCAGCAGTGAACAGGGCTACGAGCAGTACTTC. This gives the protein CASSEQGYEQYF.

The CDR3 sequence is CASKPGQSTDTQYF. The CDR3 DNA follows: TGTGCCAGCAAACCGGGACAGAGCACAGATACGCAGTATTTT. The gene calls are TRBV6-1 and TRBJ2-3, with 7 bases fitting TRBD1. Germline V CDR1 and CDR2: MNHNS, SASEGT. This CDR3 is 14 amino acids long. The J segment lost 0 bases and the V segment lost 7 bases, leaving 4 bases of the junction unmatched.

The chain couples TRBV20-1 to TRBJ2-7; 10 bases agree with TRBD2. J gave up 1 base and V 3 bases, and 12 bases lay outside the gene matches. The CDR3 is made up of 17 amino acids. Per germline, CDR1 DFQATT and CDR2 SNEGSKA (reference sequence). The chain's CDR3 is CSASSASGRVGSYEQYF. The CDR3 nucleotides read TGCAGTGCTAGTTCCGCTAGCGGGAGAGTCGGGTCCTACGAGCAGTACTTC.

This clonotype was recorded many times. The chain combines TRBV5-1 with TRBJ2-2; 8 bases are a match to TRBD2. The CDR3 has 15 residues. Trimming took 4 bases from V and 4 from J; bases not matched to a gene: 6. Germline V CDR1 and CDR2: SGHRS, YFSETQ. CDR3 in DNA: TGCGCCAGCAGCCTACAAGCGGGGGCCACCGGGGAGCTGTTTTTT. This translates into CASSLQAGATGELFF.

The chain couples TRBV14 to TRBJ2-1; D ambiguous. The CDR3 covers 18 residues. Germline CDR1 is SGHDN and CDR2 is FVKESK. V was shortened by 0 bases and J by 8 bases, with 23 bases between the two germline ends. CDR3 protein: CASSQDGWLGLPFDEQFF. In DNA form, the CDR3 reads TGTGCCAGCAGCCAAGATGGATGGCTCGGCCTTCCCTTCGATGAGCAGTTCTTC.

The rearrangement joins TRBV7-9 to TRBJ1-1; a weak D match, TRBD1 (5 bases). The ends were cut back, 5 bases at V and 4 bases at J, with 20 bases in the middle. Germline V CDR1 and CDR2: SEHNR, FQNEAQ (reference sequence). There are 16 residues in the CDR3. CDR3 in amino acids: CASSRFPQGRGTEAFF. CDR3 bases: TGTGCCAGCAGCCGATTCCCCCAGGGCCGGGGCACTGAAGCTTTCTTT.

This chain connects TRBV7-9 to TRBJ2-1; 12 positions match TRBD2. The germline CDR1 and CDR2 sequences are SEHNR and FQNEAQ (reference sequence). Trimming took 6 bases from V and 2 from J; bases not matched to a gene: 5. CDR3 length: 16 amino acids. DNA of the CDR3: TGTGCCAGCAGTGGGACTAGCGGGTCTACCTACAATGAGCAGTTCTTC. Its protein product is CASSGTSGSTYNEQFF.

In its sample, this clonotype was seen a few times. The chain couples TRBV29-1 to TRBJ1-1; D gene uncertain. This CDR3 is built from 13 residues. V dropped 7 bases and J dropped 1 base, with 13 bases sitting between them. Germline CDR1 and CDR2: SQVTM and ANQGSEA. Here the CDR3 reads CSGWRRKNTEAFF. CDR3 DNA: TGCAGCGGCTGGAGGCGGAAGAACACTGAAGCTTTCTTT.

V usage is TRBV27 and J usage is TRBJ2-7, with D perhaps TRBD1 (7 bases). The CDR3 is 14 residues long. V dropped 3 bases and J dropped 5 bases, with 14 bases sitting between them. In germline, CDR1 is MNHEY, CDR2 SMNVEV (reference sequence). The CDR3 DNA is TGTGCCAGCAGTTTGTCGGCAGGGGGGAACGAGCAGTACTTC. Protein sequence: CASSLSAGGNEQYF.

This chain connects TRBV29-1 to TRBJ2-3; perhaps TRBD2 as D (5 bases). The germline CDR1 and CDR2 sequences are SQVTM and ANQGSEA. Between the trimmed V and J ends, which lost 6 bases and 5 bases, there was a span of 18 bases. This CDR3 has 14 amino acids. Written as DNA, the CDR3 is TGCAGCGTCGGACTCCTATGGGCCGGAGATACGCAGTATTTT. Protein product: CSVGLLWAGDTQYF.